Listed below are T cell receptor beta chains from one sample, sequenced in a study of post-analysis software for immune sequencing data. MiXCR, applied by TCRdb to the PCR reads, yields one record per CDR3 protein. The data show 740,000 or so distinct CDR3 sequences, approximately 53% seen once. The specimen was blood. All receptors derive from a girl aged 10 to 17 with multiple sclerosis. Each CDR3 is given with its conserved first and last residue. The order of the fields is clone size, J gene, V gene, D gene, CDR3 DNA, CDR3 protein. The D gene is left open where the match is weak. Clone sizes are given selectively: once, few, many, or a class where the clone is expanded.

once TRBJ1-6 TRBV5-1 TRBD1 TGCGCCAGCAGCTTGGGACAAGCAGGGGGAGATTCACCCCTCCACTTT CASSLGQAGGDSPLHF
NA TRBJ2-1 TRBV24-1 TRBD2 TGTGCCACCAGTGCCGAGGGCCTAGCGGGGGGGCACTCCTACAATGAGCAGTTCTTC CATSAEGLAGGHSYNEQFF
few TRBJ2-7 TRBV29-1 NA TGCAGCGTTGCTAACAGGGCTAGCTCCTACGAGCAGTACTTC CSVANRASSYEQYF
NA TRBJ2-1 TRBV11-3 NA TGTGCCAGCAGCTTAGGCCGGGAACAGGGACCCTCCAATGAGCAGTTCTTC CASSLGREQGPSNEQFF
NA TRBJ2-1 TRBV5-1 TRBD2 TGCGCCAGCAGCTTGATAGCGGGAGGCTACAATGAGCAGTTCTTC CASSLIAGGYNEQFF
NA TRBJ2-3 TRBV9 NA TGTGCCAGCAGCGTAGAGGGTCGATTCACAGATACGCAGTATTTT CASSVEGRFTDTQYF
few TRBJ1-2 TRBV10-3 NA TGTGCCATCAGGCGGGACTTCCAGAACTATGGCTACACCTTC CAIRRDFQNYGYTF
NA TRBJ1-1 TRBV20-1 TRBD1 TGCAGTGCCGAGACAGGGGTGAACACTGAAGCTTTCTTT CSAETGVNTEAFF
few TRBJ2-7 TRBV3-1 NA TGTGCCAGCAGCAGGGACGCTTTTTCCTACGAGCAGTACTTC CASSRDAFSYEQYF
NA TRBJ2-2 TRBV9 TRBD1 TGTGCCAGCACTCCGGGGACAGCTAATACCGGGGAGCTGTTTTTT CASTPGTANTGELFF
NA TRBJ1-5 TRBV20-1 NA TGCAGTGCAAGCGGGGACACTAGCAATCAGCCCCAGCATTTT CSASGDTSNQPQHF
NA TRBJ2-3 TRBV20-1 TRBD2 TGCAGTGCTAGAGCTGGGACTACCGACACAGATACGCAGTATTTT CSARAGTTDTDTQYF
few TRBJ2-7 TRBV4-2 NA TGTGCCAGCAGCCCCACAGCGTTCAGCTCCTACGAGCAGTACTTC CASSPTAFSSYEQYF
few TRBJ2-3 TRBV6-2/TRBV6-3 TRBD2 TGTGCCAGCAGGATAGCGGGACACACGGATACGCAGTATTTT CASRIAGHTDTQYF
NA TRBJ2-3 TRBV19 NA TGTGCCAGTAGTTCAGGACTCCTAGGAGGGGGCACAGATACGCAGTATTTT CASSSGLLGGGTDTQYF
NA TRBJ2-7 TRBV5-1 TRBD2 TGCGCCAGCAGCCGACTAGCGGAAAAATCCTACGAGCAGTACTTC CASSRLAEKSYEQYF
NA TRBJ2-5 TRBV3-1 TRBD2 TGTGCCAGCAGCCTCGTGTTCACTAGCGGGGCCCAAGAGACCCAGTACTTC CASSLVFTSGAQETQYF